This T cell receptor beta chain was profiled in a study of CD8 T cells in ankylosing spondylitis. Points from the study as a whole: It was reported that disease-linked clones were significantly enriched in matched ankylosing spondylitis synovial fluid. Seemingly distinctive of ankylosing spondylitis blood was a TCR beta motif formed by eight highly homologous variants.

TCRdb reprocessed the 5' RACE reads via MiXCR and lists one record per CDR3 protein. The sample carries around 540,000 distinct CDR3 sequences, about 13% recorded once. There are 15 residues in the CDR3. Trimming pared 0 bases from V and 2 bases from J, leaving 12 bases between. Per the germline V gene, CDR1 is SGHNT and CDR2 is YYREEE (reference sequence). The sample holds many counts of this clonotype. Its specificity is not known. The rearrangement joins TRBV5-4 to TRBJ2-7, with a possible D match to TRBD1 (6 bases). The sequencing sample was made of blood, either unsorted or a sorted T cell fraction (not recorded which). This receptor was identified in a male donor with ankylosing spondylitis. The CDR3 loop is CASSLEGHGTYEQYF. The CDR3 DNA reads TGTGCCAGCAGCTTGGAGGGACATGGAACCTACGAGCAGTACTTC.